This entry describes one T cell receptor beta chain. Clones were sequenced by immunoSEQ multiplex PCR, and TCRdb holds only the in-frame ones, with some missing. This repertoire shows tens of thousands of clones, 92% found once; its top ten account for less than 0.5%. The data are from a study of technical replicates of blood from a handful of donors. Sequencing was done on a sample of T cells isolated from PBMCs. This sequence was found in a human donor in good health.

The DNA of the CDR3 is TGTGCCTGGAGTGTAATGGGAGGGACCGGGGAGCTGTTTTTT. Translating gives CAWSVMGGTGELFF. J is TRBJ2-2 and V is TRBV30; 7 nucleotides line up with TRBD2. V lost 0 bases, J lost 5 bases, and 3 bases stayed unmatched. CDR3 size: 14 residues. Germline V lookup: CDR1 GTSNPN, CDR2 SVGIG (reference sequence).